This T cell receptor (beta chain) was recovered during a study of Graves' ophthalmopathy and Graves' hyperthyroidism. Study results and caveats: Blood contained most expanded thyroid clonotypes exceeding 0.001 frequency.

Participants with hyperthyroidism, aged 18 to 65, were newly diagnosed with under 2 months' duration. Uncontrolled infections, other autoimmune diseases, pregnancy or lactation barred patients from enrollment. The table lists this clonotype with many counts. Its antigen is not known. Amplification from RNA transcripts yielded the TCR beta CDR3 regions. RT-PCR was first run with HTBI primers, then multiplex PCR in a second round. MiXCR, run by TCRdb on the multiplex PCR reads, gives a single entry per CDR3 protein. The table records 580,000 or so distinct CDR3 sequences, less than 40% of them present only once. This CDR3 region has 12 residues. Germline values: CDR1 MGHRA, CDR2 YSYEKL. Trimming removed 1 base from V and 6 bases from J, with 3 bases in between.

The sequencing input was peripheral blood or thyroid tissue (not recorded which). The rearrangement joins TRBV4-1 to TRBJ2-2; no firm D call. This clonotype originated in an adult man with Graves' hyperthyroidism. CDR3 bases: TGCGCCAGCAGCCAAGTTGCCGGGGAGCTGTTTTTT. Protein product: CASSQVAGELFF.